This T cell receptor beta chain came from a study of blood T cell repertoires in COVID-19. Study context: Both acute and convalescent COVID-19 samples were obtained from the United States, Italy and Spain.

In the authors' methods: Estimation of nucleated cell counts was performed using reference gene primer amplification. Profiled with immunoSEQ multiplex PCR; TCRdb holds only in-frame clones, not every one. D and trimming were read from the DNA, whereas the V and J calls and clone size are those reported in that table. Of about 45,000 clones in the sample, over 75% were seen once. The CDR3 spans 13 residues. The germline CDR1 and CDR2 sequences are ENHRY and SYGVKD. J gave up 4 bases and V 7 bases, and 5 bases lay outside the gene matches. The sequence derives from an elderly woman with acute or convalescent COVID-19. Sequenced sample: peripheral blood. This chain links TRBV10-3 with TRBJ1-1, with TRBD1 matching over 8 bases. The CDR3 nucleotides read TGTGCCATCAAAGGGACAGGCAGCACTGAAGCTTTCTTT. Translating it yields CAIKGTGSTEAFF.